This T cell receptor (beta chain) was observed in a study of shared clonotypes between healthy human individuals. Study as a whole: Three plates each covered CD4 naive and memory; CD8 naive two, CD8 memory one. Study-wide results and limits: Larger estimated richness was generally seen in naive subsets than in memory subsets.

Details on this clone: Its antigen is currently unknown.

It was across several immunoSEQ plates that each subset's genomic DNA was evenly split. Using immunoSEQ multiplex PCR, the repertoire was profiled, and TCRdb retains in-frame clones only, with some absent. The repertoire holds some 2,100,000 clones, with under 97% as singletons. The material sequenced was naive CD4+ T cells sorted from blood. Stated subset: CD45RA+ positively selected. The receptor was isolated from a man aged 18-30 years in good health.

CDR3 DNA: TGTGCCAGCTCACACCGGGACCTCCTAGACTACACCTTC. Its protein product is CASSHRDLLDYTF. The rearrangement joins TRBV18 to TRBJ1-2; D is possibly TRBD1 (5 bases). The V gene lost 4 bases and the J gene lost 10 bases, with 16 bases spanning the gap. The length of the CDR3 is 13 residues. Germline V gene lookup returns CDR1 KGHSH and CDR2 LQKENI. The whole variable domain, filled in from reference TRBV18 and TRBJ1-2, reads NAGVMQNPRHLVRRRGQEARLRCSPMKGHSHVYWYRQLPEEGLKFMVYLQKENIIDESGMPKERFSAEFPKEGPSILRIQQVVRGDSAAYFCASSHRDLLDYTFGSGTRLTVV.